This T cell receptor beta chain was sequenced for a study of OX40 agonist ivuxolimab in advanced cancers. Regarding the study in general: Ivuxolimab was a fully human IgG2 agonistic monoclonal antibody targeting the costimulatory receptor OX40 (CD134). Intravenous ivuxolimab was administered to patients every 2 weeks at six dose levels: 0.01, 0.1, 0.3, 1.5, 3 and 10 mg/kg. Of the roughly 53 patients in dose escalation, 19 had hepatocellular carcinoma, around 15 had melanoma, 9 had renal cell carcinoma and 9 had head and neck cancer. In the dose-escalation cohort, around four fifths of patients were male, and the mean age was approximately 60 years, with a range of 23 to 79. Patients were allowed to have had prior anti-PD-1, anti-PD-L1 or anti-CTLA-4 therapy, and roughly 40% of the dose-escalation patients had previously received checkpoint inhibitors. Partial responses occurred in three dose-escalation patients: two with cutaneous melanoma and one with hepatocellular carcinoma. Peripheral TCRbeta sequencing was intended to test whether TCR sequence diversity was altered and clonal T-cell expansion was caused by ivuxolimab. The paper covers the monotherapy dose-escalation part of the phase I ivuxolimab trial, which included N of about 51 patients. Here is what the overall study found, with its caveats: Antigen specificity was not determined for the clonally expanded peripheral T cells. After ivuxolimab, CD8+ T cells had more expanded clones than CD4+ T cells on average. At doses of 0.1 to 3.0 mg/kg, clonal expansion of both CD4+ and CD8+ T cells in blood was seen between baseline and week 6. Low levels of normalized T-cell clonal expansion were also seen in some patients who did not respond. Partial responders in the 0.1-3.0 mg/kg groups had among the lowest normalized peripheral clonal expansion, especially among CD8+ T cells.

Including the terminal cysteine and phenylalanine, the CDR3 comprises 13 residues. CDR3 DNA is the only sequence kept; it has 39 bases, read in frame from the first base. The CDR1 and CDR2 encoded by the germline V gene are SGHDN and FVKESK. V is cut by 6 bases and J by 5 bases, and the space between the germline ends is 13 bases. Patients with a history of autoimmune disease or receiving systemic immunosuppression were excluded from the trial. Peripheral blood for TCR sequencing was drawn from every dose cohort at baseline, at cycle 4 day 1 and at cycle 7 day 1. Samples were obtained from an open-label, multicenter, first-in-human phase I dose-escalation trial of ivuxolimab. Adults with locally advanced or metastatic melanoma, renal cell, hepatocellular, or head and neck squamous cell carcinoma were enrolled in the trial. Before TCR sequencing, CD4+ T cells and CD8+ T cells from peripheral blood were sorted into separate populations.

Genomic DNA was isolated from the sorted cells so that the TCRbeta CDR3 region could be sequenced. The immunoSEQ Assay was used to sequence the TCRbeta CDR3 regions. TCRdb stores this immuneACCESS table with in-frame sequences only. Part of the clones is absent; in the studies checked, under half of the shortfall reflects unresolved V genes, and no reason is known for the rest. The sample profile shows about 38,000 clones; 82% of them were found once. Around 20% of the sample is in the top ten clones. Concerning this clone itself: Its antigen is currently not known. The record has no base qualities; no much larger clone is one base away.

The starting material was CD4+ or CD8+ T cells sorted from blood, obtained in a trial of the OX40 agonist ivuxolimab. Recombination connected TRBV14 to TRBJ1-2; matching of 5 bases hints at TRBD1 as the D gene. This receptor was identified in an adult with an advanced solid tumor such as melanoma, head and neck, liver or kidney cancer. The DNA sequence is TGTGCCAGCAGTCCACAATGGGGGTATGGCTACACCTTC. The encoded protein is CASSPQWGYGYTF.